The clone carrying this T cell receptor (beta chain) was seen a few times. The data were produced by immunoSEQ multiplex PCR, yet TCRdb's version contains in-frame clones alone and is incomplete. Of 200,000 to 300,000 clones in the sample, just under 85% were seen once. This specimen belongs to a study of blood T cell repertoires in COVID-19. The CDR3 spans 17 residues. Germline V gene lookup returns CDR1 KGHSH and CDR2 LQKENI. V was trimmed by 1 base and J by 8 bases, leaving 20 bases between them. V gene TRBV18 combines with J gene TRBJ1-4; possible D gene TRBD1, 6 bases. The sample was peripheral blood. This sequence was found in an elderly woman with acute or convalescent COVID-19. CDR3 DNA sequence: TGTGCCAGCTCACCACTTCCGTCCCAGGGGCTTTGGGAAAAACTGTTTTTT. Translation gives CASSPLPSQGLWEKLFF. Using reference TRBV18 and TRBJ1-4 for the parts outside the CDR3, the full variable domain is NAGVMQNPRHLVRRRGQEARLRCSPMKGHSHVYWYRQLPEEGLKFMVYLQKENIIDESGMPKERFSAEFPKEGPSILRIQQVVRGDSAAYFCASSPLPSQGLWEKLFFGSGTQLSVL.